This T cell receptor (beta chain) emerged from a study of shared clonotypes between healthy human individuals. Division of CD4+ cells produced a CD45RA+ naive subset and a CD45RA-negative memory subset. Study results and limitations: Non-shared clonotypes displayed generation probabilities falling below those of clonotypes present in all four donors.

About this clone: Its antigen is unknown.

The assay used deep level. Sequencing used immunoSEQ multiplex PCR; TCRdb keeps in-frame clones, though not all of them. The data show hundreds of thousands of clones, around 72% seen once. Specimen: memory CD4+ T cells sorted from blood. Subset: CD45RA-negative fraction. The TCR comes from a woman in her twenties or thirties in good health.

The CDR3 loop reads CASSLEDLRNTEAFF. In DNA form, the CDR3 reads TGTGCCAGCAGCTTAGAGGACTTGCGAAACACTGAAGCTTTCTTT. The V call is TRBV11-2, the J call TRBJ1-1; D is uncertain. Trimming stripped 0 bases from V and 2 bases from J, with 10 bases between. The CDR3 has 15 residues. From germline, CDR1 is SGHAT and CDR2 FQNNGV. Full variable domain (missing parts from reference TRBV11-2 and TRBJ1-1): EAGVAQSPRYKIIEKRQSVAFWCNPISGHATLYWYQQILGQGPKLLIQFQNNGVVDDSQLPKDRFSAERLKGVDSTLKIQPAKLEDSAVYLCASSLEDLRNTEAFFGQGTRLTVV.